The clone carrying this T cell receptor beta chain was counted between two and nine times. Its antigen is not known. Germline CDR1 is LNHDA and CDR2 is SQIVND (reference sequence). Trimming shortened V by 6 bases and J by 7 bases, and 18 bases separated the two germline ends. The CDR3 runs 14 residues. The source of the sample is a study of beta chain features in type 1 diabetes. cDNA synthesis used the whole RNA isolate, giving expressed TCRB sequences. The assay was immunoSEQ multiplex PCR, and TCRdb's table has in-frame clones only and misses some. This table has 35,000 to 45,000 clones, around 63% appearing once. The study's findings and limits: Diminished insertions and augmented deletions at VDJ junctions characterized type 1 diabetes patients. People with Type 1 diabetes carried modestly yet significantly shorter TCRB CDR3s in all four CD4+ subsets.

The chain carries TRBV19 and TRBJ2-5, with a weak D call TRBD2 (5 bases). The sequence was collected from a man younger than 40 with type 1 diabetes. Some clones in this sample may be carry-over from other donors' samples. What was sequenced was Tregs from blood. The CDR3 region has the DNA TGTGCCAGTAGACCCCGTCGGGTTGCGGGGACCCAGTACTTC. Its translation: CASRPRRVAGTQYF.